The TCR beta chain described here comes from a study of shared clonotypes between healthy human individuals. In the study overall: Each donor had three CD4 naive, three CD4 memory, two CD8 naive and one CD8 memory plate. The study, taken as a whole, reports: Donor clonotype sharing was expected to depend on sequencing depth. Against clonotypes common to all four donors, non-shared ones had lower generation probabilities.

As regards this clone: No antigen is known for it.

Naive CD8 cells were CD45RO-negative, positively selected for CCR7, excluding terminally differentiated effector memory CD45RA+ cells. CDR1 and CDR2 (germline): SGHNT, YENEEA. There are 15 residues in the CDR3. Trimming took 5 bases from V and 3 from J; bases not matched to a gene: 6. TCRdb's table, derived via immunoSEQ multiplex PCR, lists solely in-frame clones and lacks some. Among under 600,000 clones listed, roughly 98% were seen once. This clonotype originated in a man aged 25-45 years in good health. The chain joins TRBV11-3 to TRBJ2-7, with 11 bases lining up with TRBD1. Source material: naive CD8+ T cells sorted from blood. The CDR3 region is CASSRGTGGVYEQYF. DNA of the CDR3: TGTGCCAGCAGCCGCGGGACAGGGGGAGTCTACGAGCAGTACTTC.